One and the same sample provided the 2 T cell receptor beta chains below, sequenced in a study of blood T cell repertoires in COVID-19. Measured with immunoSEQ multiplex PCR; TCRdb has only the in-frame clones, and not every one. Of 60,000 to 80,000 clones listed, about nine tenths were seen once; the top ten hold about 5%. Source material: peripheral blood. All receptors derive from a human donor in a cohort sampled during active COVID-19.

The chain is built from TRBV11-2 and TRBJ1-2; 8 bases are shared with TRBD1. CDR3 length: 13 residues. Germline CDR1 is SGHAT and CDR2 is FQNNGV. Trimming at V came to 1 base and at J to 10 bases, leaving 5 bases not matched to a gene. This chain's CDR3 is CASSLGQGRFYTF. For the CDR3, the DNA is TGTGCCAGCAGCTTAGGACAGGGGAGGTTCTACACCTTC.

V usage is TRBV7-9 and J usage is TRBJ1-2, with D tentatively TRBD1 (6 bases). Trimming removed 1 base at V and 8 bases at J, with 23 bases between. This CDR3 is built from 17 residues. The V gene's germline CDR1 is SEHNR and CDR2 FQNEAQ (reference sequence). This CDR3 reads CASSLERPGTQPRGYTF. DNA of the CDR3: TGTGCCAGCAGCTTAGAGCGCCCTGGGACACAACCCCGGGGCTACACCTTC.